This T cell receptor (beta chain) was found in a study of T cell changes during pregnancy in multiple sclerosis. This CDR3 has 17 residues. The V gene lost 4 bases and the J gene lost 4 bases, with 21 bases spanning the gap. Per the germline V gene, CDR1 is SGHDT and CDR2 is YYEEEE. TCRdb's table, derived via immunoSEQ multiplex PCR, lists solely in-frame clones and lacks some. The sample yields some 85,000 clones, around 94% seen once. This specimen consisted of peripheral blood, obtained in the third trimester of pregnancy. The clonotype comes from a female donor with multiple sclerosis, enrolled in a pregnancy study. The chain links TRBV5-6 to TRBJ2-1, with D possibly matching TRBD2 (7 bases). CDR3 bases: TGTGCCAGCAGCGATAATATAGGGAGGGGGTCTTACAATGAGCAGTTCTTC. Its protein is CASSDNIGRGSYNEQFF.